The rows below give T cell receptor beta chains drawn from one sample of a study of cytomegalovirus exposure and HLA in healthy donors. The data were produced by immunoSEQ multiplex PCR, yet TCRdb's version contains in-frame clones alone and is incomplete. The sample contains fewer than 130,000 clones, about 92% of which appear only once. The sample taken for sequencing was PBMCs. The origin of the receptors is a woman aged 18-30 years in good health and CMV-seronegative. CDR3s leave out the opening cysteine and the closing phenylalanine or tryptophan. Some rows have no size entry. The others give once, few or many, or a class for an expanded clone.

cdr3_aa clone_size v_call
ASSLEGGNQPQH . TRBV5-1
ASSLAGQTAYNEQF . TRBV5-1
ASSAQGRSGNTIY . TRBV2
ASSRDRGRGTDTQY once TRBV5-6
ASSLYSSRYT . TRBV7-2
AWGPDYGYT . TRBV30
ASSLRLNSYEQY . TRBV7-8
ASSVDWFGETQY . TRBV27
ASSSLERGANTDTQY . TRBV5-4
AWRDGGAGETQY . TRBV30
ASSFRLGELF . TRBV28
ASSPTGQDTEAF once TRBV18
ASSEGVGGISYNEQF . TRBV10-1
ASSLNTGELF . TRBV27
ASKLGGTQY . TRBV7-8
ASSDPGYEQY . TRBV10-2
ASSLSLSGNTIY . TRBV7-2
ASSQEHHGQSYEQY once TRBV4-1
ASSLTRTGGNNQPQH few TRBV11-2
ASSLDTSGSSYEQY . TRBV5-1
ASSFGGRDYEQY . TRBV27
ASSFVATNEKLF . TRBV7-9
ASRDASTGGYT . TRBV28
ASSKTGTDYEQY . TRBV28
ASSPSRGGLVETQY . TRBV5-6
ASSLDHSNDNEQF once TRBV27
ASSKRDIRNEQY . TRBV21-1
ASSEFLSDTNTGELF . TRBV25-1
ASRNDLSSYNEQF . TRBV5-1
ASSPPEDTEAF . TRBV14
ASSESRGGGADGKNIQY . TRBV10-2
AGRADGTYEQY . TRBV6-1
ASSYLPGDGEQY . TRBV6-7
SARDREKLF . TRBV20-1
ASKATGYTEAF . TRBV28
ASSGGDSRSGANVLT . TRBV6-4
ASSLPQGADTQY once TRBV4-1
ASSYDRGSYEQY . TRBV6-5
AWSLAGGWVGTQY . TRBV30
ASSLEVGIVLGGITQPQH . TRBV5-5
ASRGAGGRDTQY . TRBV28
AWTPPSDTQY once TRBV30